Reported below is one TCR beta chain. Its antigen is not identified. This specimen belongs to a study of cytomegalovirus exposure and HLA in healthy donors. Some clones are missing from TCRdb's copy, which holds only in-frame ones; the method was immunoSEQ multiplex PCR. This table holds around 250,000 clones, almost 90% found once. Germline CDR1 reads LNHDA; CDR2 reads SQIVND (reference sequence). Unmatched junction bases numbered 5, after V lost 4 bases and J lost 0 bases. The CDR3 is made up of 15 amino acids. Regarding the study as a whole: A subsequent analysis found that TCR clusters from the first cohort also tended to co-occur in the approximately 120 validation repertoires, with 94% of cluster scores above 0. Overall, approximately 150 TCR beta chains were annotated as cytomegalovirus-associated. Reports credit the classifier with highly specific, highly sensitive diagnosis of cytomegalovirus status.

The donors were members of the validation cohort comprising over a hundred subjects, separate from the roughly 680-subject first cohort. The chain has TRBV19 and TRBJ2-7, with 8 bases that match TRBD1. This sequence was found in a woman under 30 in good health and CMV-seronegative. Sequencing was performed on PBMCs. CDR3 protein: CASSTTGASSYEQYV. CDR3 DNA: TGTGCCAGTAGTACGACAGGGGCCTCCTCCTACGAGCAGTACGTC.